The rows below give T cell receptor beta chains drawn from one sample of a study of OX40 agonist ivuxolimab in advanced cancers. TCRdb's table, derived via immunoSEQ multiplex PCR, lists solely in-frame clones and lacks some. The sample lists approximately 40,000 clones; 88% were seen once. This material consisted of CD4+ or CD8+ T cells sorted from blood, taken in a trial of the OX40 agonist ivuxolimab. Every receptor here comes from an adult with an advanced solid tumor such as melanoma, head and neck, liver or kidney cancer. Both conserved end residues are part of each CDR3. D genes are given only for firm matches. Not all rows give a size; the values are once, few, many and, for expanded clones, a class.

TRBD1,TRBJ1-2,.,TRBV5-6,TGTGCCAGCAGCCCGGGGAGGGGGCTTTATGGCTACACCTTC,CASSPGRGLYGYTF
TRBD2,TRBJ2-7,.,TRBV28,TGTGCCACCCGGACTAGCGGGAGGATGTACGAGCAGTACTTC,CATRTSGRMYEQYF
.,TRBJ1-5,.,TRBV9,TGTGCCAGCAGCGAGGGGGGAAGGGCTCAGCCCCAGCATTTT,CASSEGGRAQPQHF
.,TRBJ2-5,.,TRBV13,TGTGCCAGCAGCTTAGGCGGGGGGCGGGGGCTCCACTTC,CASSLGGGRGLHF
TRBD1,TRBJ1-5,.,TRBV4-1,TGCGCCAGCAGCCAAGTACCAGGGGGCTATAGTAGTCAGCCCCAGCATTTT,CASSQVPGGYSSQPQHF
TRBD1,TRBJ2-7,.,TRBV9,TGTGCCAGCAGCACCGGGACAGGGAGCTACGAGCAGTACTTC,CASSTGTGSYEQYF
.,TRBJ2-3,.,TRBV30,TGTGCCTGGACCTCCCTGAGGGGCCCCGTCTCCCAGTATTTT,CAWTSLRGPVSQYF
TRBD1,TRBJ1-4,.,TRBV12-5,TGTGCTAGTGGTCCCCGCCGAGGACAGGTAAATGAAAAACTGTTTTTT,CASGPRRGQVNEKLFF
.,TRBJ2-2,.,TRBV10-3,TGTGCCATCAGTGAGCGAGGGAACACCGGGGAGCTGTTTTTT,CAISERGNTGELFF
.,TRBJ1-1,.,TRBV4-1,TGCGCCAGCAGCCAGGTCGGGAACACTGAAGCTTTCTTT,CASSQVGNTEAFF
.,TRBJ2-1,.,TRBV30,TGTGCCTGGAGTGTGCGGGATTGGAATGAGCAGTTCTTC,CAWSVRDWNEQFF
TRBD2,TRBJ2-7,.,TRBV4-2,TGTGCCAGCAGCCAAGACCGGACTAGCGGGTACGAGCAGTACTTC,CASSQDRTSGYEQYF
.,TRBJ1-4,.,TRBV6-5,TGTGCCAGCAGTACGGGGGAAAAACTGTTTTTT,CASSTGEKLFF
.,TRBJ2-3,.,TRBV28,TGTGCCAGCAGTTTATGGACCGTTTCTAGCACAGATACGCAGTATTTT,CASSLWTVSSTDTQYF
TRBD1,TRBJ1-1,.,TRBV28,TGTGCCAGCAGTTTACCCGACAGGGGAGAAGCTTTCTTT,CASSLPDRGEAFF
.,TRBJ2-3,.,TRBV7-9,TGTGCCAGCAGCCTAGAAGTGGCAGATACGCAGTATTTT,CASSLEVADTQYF
TRBD1,TRBJ2-7,.,TRBV29-1,TGCAGCGTTGACCCGACAGGGGGCTACGAGCAGTACTTC,CSVDPTGGYEQYF
TRBD2,TRBJ2-7,.,TRBV19,TGTGCCAGTAGTATAGACTCAAGGACTAGCGGGGGCTACGAGCAGTACTTC,CASSIDSRTSGGYEQYF
.,TRBJ2-3,.,TRBV9,TGTGCCAGCAGCGTAGACTTCACAGATACGCAGTATTTT,CASSVDFTDTQYF
TRBD1,TRBJ1-1,.,TRBV5-5,TGTGCCAGCAGCCTATGGACAGGGATAGGCGGCACTGAAGCTTTCTTT,CASSLWTGIGGTEAFF
.,TRBJ2-5,.,TRBV9,TGTGCCAGCAGCGTATCTGGCGGGGAAGCAGGGGAGACCCAGTACTTC,CASSVSGGEAGETQYF
TRBD1,TRBJ2-3,.,TRBV6-5,TGTGCCAGCAGTTACGGGACAGGGGGCACAGATACGCAGTATTTT,CASSYGTGGTDTQYF
TRBD1,TRBJ2-5,.,TRBV7-6,TGTGCCAGCAGCCGGGACAGGGAACAATATGGAGAGACCCAGTACTTC,CASSRDREQYGETQYF
TRBD1,TRBJ2-5,.,TRBV27,TGTGCCAGCAGAAGACAGGGGTACCAAGAGACCCAGTACTTC,CASRRQGYQETQYF
.,TRBJ2-3,.,TRBV10-1,TGCGCCAGCAGTGTAGTTCCGGGAGATACGCAGTATTTT,CASSVVPGDTQYF
TRBD2,TRBJ2-7,.,TRBV28,TGTGCCAGCAGTTTAGGAGCGGGAGGGCCTAAGGTCGAGCAGTACTTC,CASSLGAGGPKVEQYF
.,TRBJ2-5,.,TRBV6-5,TGTGCCAGCAGTTACGGCTGGGGAGAGACCCAGTACTTC,CASSYGWGETQYF
TRBD2,TRBJ2-3,.,TRBV10-3,TGTGCCATCAGTGAAACCCCCGGAACTAGCGGGAGGACCGGATGGGCAGATACGCAGTATTTT,CAISETPGTSGRTGWADTQYF
.,TRBJ2-3,.,TRBV30,TGTGCCTGGAGTGTATCGGCAGATACGCAGTATTTT,CAWSVSADTQYF
.,TRBJ2-2,few,TRBV28,TGTGCCAGCAGTTTAGGCAGGGCCGGGGAGCTGTTTTTT,CASSLGRAGELFF
.,TRBJ2-7,.,TRBV18,TGTGCCAGCTCACCCGACCGAGACAGATCCTACGAGCAGTACTTC,CASSPDRDRSYEQYF
.,TRBJ1-2,.,TRBV6-6,TGTGCCAGCAGTTCCCTTGCCCCCGGGACCATCTATGGCTACACCTTC,CASSSLAPGTIYGYTF
TRBD2,TRBJ2-7,.,TRBV5-1,TGCGCCAGCAGCTTGCTAGCGGGAGTACCCGAGCAGTACTTC,CASSLLAGVPEQYF
TRBD2,TRBJ2-7,.,TRBV27,TGTGCCAGCAGTTTACTCCCACTAGCGGGAGACTACGAGCAGTACTTC,CASSLLPLAGDYEQYF
.,TRBJ2-3,.,TRBV19,TGTGCCAGTAGTATAGTGTGGGGCAGCACAGATACGCAGTATTTT,CASSIVWGSTDTQYF
.,TRBJ2-1,.,TRBV6-1,TGTGCCAGCAGTGAAGCGCAATCTAGCTACAATGAGCAGTTCTTC,CASSEAQSSYNEQFF
.,TRBJ1-1,.,TRBV6-9,TGTGCCAGCAGTTACACAGCGAATTCGGACACTGAAGCTTTCTTT,CASSYTANSDTEAFF
TRBD2,TRBJ2-7,once,TRBV6-5,TGTGCCAGCGGCACACTAGCGGACTTTCCCTACGAGCAGTACTTC,CASGTLADFPYEQYF
.,TRBJ2-7,.,TRBV28,TGTGCCAGCAGTTTATCCCCTCGCAACGAGCAGTACTTC,CASSLSPRNEQYF
.,TRBJ1-1,.,TRBV28,TGTGCCAGCAGTTTAAACGTAGACACTGAAGCTTTCTTT,CASSLNVDTEAFF
.,TRBJ2-1,.,TRBV27,TGTGCCAGCAGTTTAGAAGGGGGGGGCTACAATGAGCAGTTCTTC,CASSLEGGGYNEQFF
TRBD2,TRBJ2-1,.,TRBV10-3,TGTGCCATCAGTGAGTCGACTAGCGGCTCCTACAATGAGCAGTTCTTC,CAISESTSGSYNEQFF
TRBD2,TRBJ2-1,.,TRBV14,TGTGCCAGCAGCCCCCGGGGGGGATCGAGCAATGAGCAGTTCTTC,CASSPRGGSSNEQFF
.,TRBJ1-2,.,TRBV7-8,TGTGCCAGCAGCGAACGGGACTTTGACGATGGCTACACCTTC,CASSERDFDDGYTF
TRBD2,TRBJ2-1,.,TRBV19,TGTGCCAGTAGTATACTAGCGGGAGGGCCCTACAATGAGCAGTTCTTC,CASSILAGGPYNEQFF
.,TRBJ2-7,.,TRBV6-4,TGTGCCACCCTGGGGGCCGACGCGCCCTACGAGCAGTACTTC,CATLGADAPYEQYF
TRBD1,TRBJ1-5,once,TRBV4-1,TGCGCCAGCAGCCTACAGGGGTTTAGCAATCAGCCCCAGCATTTT,CASSLQGFSNQPQHF
TRBD1,TRBJ2-7,.,TRBV11-2,TGTGCCAGCAGAAACCGGGACAGGGGGTCCTACGAGCAGTACTTC,CASRNRDRGSYEQYF
TRBD2,TRBJ2-1,.,TRBV7-9,TGTGCCAGCAGCTTTACTAGCGGGGATGAGCAGTTCTTC,CASSFTSGDEQFF
.,TRBJ2-2,.,TRBV13,TGTGCCAGCAGCTCCTCCGTCGGGGAGCTGTTTTTT,CASSSSVGELFF
.,TRBJ2-7,.,TRBV5-6,TGTGCCAGCAGCCCGGAAGGGGCACGCGAGCAGTACTTC,CASSPEGAREQYF
TRBD1,TRBJ2-5,.,TRBV5-5,TGTGCCAGCAGCAGCGGGGACAGGGGCTGGGAGACCCAGTACTTC,CASSSGDRGWETQYF